The clone carrying this T cell receptor (beta chain) has a handful of counts. Its cognate antigen is unknown. The investigators reverse transcribed all of the isolated RNA, so they sequenced expressed TCRB transcripts. Generated by immunoSEQ multiplex PCR, the TCRdb table keeps only in-frame clones and is missing some. This table holds some 900,000 clones, about a sixth found once. The data originate from a study of beta chain features in type 1 diabetes. General study results and limits: Equally in patients and controls, shorter templates might have been favored by PCR.

V shed 5 bases and J 5 bases; nucleotides not matched to a gene: 3. Germline V gives CDR1 SGHTA, CDR2 FQGNSA. This CDR3 is 13 amino acids long. The sample consisted of naive CD4+ T cells from blood. The TCR was taken from a woman younger than 30 in good health. V and J are TRBV7-2 and TRBJ1-5, with TRBD1 matching 7 bases. CDR3 sequence reads: CASSVDRDQPQHF. The CDR3, as DNA: TGTGCCAGCAGCGTCGACAGGGATCAGCCCCAGCATTTT.